This is a list of T cell receptor beta chains from one sample in a study of shared clonotypes between healthy human individuals. The table came from immunoSEQ multiplex PCR; TCRdb's copy has only in-frame clones and leaves some out. This sample carries about 560,000 clones, around 77% of them seen once, and the ten largest clones take approximately 12%. Sequenced material: PBMCs. These receptors originate from a woman in her thirties or forties in good health. Some clones in this sample may be carry-over from other donors' samples. Both conserved end residues are part of each CDR3. D genes are given only for firm matches. Clone size is given for some rows only: seen once, a few or many times, or a class if the clone is expanded.

. TRBJ2-2 few TRBV29-1 TGCAGCGTTGAACGCCCGACAGATCCTACCGGGGAGCTGTTTTTT CSVERPTDPTGELFF
TRBD1 TRBJ2-3 . TRBV27 TGTGCCAGCAGTTTAGGACAGGGTTTAAACACAGATACGCAGTATTTT CASSLGQGLNTDTQYF
. TRBJ2-7 . TRBV29-1 TGCAGCGTTGAGGGCAGGGGCAGCGAGCAGTACTTC CSVEGRGSEQYF
. TRBJ1-1 . TRBV14 TGTGCCAGCAGCCTATACACAGGGCGAAACACTGAAGCTTTCTTT CASSLYTGRNTEAFF
TRBD2 TRBJ2-1 . TRBV6-4 TGTGCCAGCAAGGTCACTAGCGCTGCCTACAATGAGCAGTTCTTC CASKVTSAAYNEQFF
. TRBJ2-6 few TRBV6-4 TGTGCCAGCAGTGACTCAGGGAGCTCTGGGGCCAACGTCCTGACTTTC CASSDSGSSGANVLTF
TRBD1 TRBJ2-3 . TRBV10-3 TGTGCCATCAGGCCCGGACAGGGAGCAGATACGCAGTATTTT CAIRPGQGADTQYF
. TRBJ2-7 . TRBV18 TGTGCCAGCTCGCCTCACCCTCCCCCTTACGAGCAGTACTTC CASSPHPPPYEQYF
TRBD1 TRBJ2-2 . TRBV7-2 TGTGCCAGCAGCCGCCGACAGGGGGTCAACACCGGGGAGCTGTTTTTT CASSRRQGVNTGELFF
TRBD2 TRBJ2-7 . TRBV18 TGTGCCAGCTCACCGCTGTCTGACGCGGGAGGCTACGAGCAGTACTTC CASSPLSDAGGYEQYF
TRBD1 TRBJ2-1 . TRBV7-2 TGTGCCAGCAGTAGAGACAGGGCCGCCTACAATGAGCAGTTCTTC CASSRDRAAYNEQFF
. TRBJ1-1 many TRBV14 TGTGCCAGCAGCCCATACCAGACGGAAGCTTTCTTT CASSPYQTEAFF
TRBD1 TRBJ1-1 . TRBV5-8 TGTGCCAGCAGCTTGGACAGGGGAGGGACTGAAGCTTTCTTT CASSLDRGGTEAFF
. TRBJ2-1 . TRBV7-9 TGTGCCAGCAGCTTAAAGTCTAGTTCGCCGGATGAGCAGTTCTTC CASSLKSSSPDEQFF
. TRBJ2-5 . TRBV19 TGTGCCAGTAGGGGGGCGGAGACCCAGTACTTC CASRGAETQYF
TRBD2 TRBJ2-1 once TRBV9 TGTGCCAGCAGCGAACGAGGACTAGCGGGAGTAGGGGATGGCAATGAGCAGTTCTTC CASSERGLAGVGDGNEQFF
TRBD2 TRBJ2-7 . TRBV5-6 TGTGCCAGCAGCTTGGCTAGCGGGAGAGCTCGGTACGAGCAGTACTTC CASSLASGRARYEQYF
. TRBJ2-1 . TRBV6-5 TGTGCCAGCAGTCGCGGAGCGGAGTTCAATGAGCAGTTCTTC CASSRGAEFNEQFF
TRBD1 TRBJ2-7 few TRBV4-2 TGTGCCAGCAGCCAAACCGGGACAGGGGTCGAGCAGTACTTC CASSQTGTGVEQYF
. TRBJ2-4 . TRBV25-1 TGTGCCAGCCCCGCCGAGCTAGCCAAAAACATTCAGTACTTC CASPAELAKNIQYF
TRBD1 TRBJ2-5 . TRBV7-7 TGTGCCAGCAGCCAGCTAGGGGGCGGTGAGACCCAGTACTTC CASSQLGGGETQYF
TRBD2 TRBJ2-7 . TRBV5-1 TGCGCCAGCAGCTTGGCAGCTGCGGGAGCCTACGAGCAGTACTTC CASSLAAAGAYEQYF
TRBD2 TRBJ2-1 . TRBV5-1 TGCGCCAGCAGCTTAGGACTAGCGGACTACAATGAGCAGTTCTTC CASSLGLADYNEQFF
. TRBJ1-3 . TRBV12-2 . CASRLVVGSGNTIYF
TRBD1 TRBJ1-4 . TRBV9 TGTGCCAGACCTTCCCCGGGACAGGGGTTGTTTGAAAAACTGTTTTTT CARPSPGQGLFEKLFF
. TRBJ2-7 . TRBV7-6 TGTGCCAGCAGCTTAGCCGGGACCTCGGCCGGGCAGTACTTC CASSLAGTSAGQYF
. TRBJ2-1 . TRBV29-1 TGCAGCGTTGAACTACGTAAGGGGATCGGCGGGATGTCAGACTACAATGAGCAGTTCTTC CSVELRKGIGGMSDYNEQFF
TRBD2 TRBJ2-7 . TRBV7-2 TGTGCCAGCAGCTCGACTAGCGGGAGGGCAGGGGAGCAGTACTTC CASSSTSGRAGEQYF
. TRBJ2-5 once TRBV5-6 TGTGCCAGCAGCTTGCTTAGAGAGACCCAGTACTTC CASSLLRETQYF
. TRBJ1-5 . TRBV19 TGTGCCAGTAGTATGCCTCCCGGGGCGAAAAATCAGCCCCAGCATTTT CASSMPPGAKNQPQHF
TRBD2 TRBJ2-1 . TRBV5-1 TGCGCCAGCAGCTCCTCGGGGGGTACCTACAATGAGCAGTTCTTC CASSSSGGTYNEQFF
. TRBJ2-2 . TRBV7-3 TGTGCCAGCAGTCTGGACCCTAGGACCGGGGAGCTGTTTTTT CASSLDPRTGELFF
TRBD1 TRBJ2-7 few TRBV15 TGTGCCACCAGCAGGGACGCTACAGGGGGGTACGAGCAGTACTTC CATSRDATGGYEQYF
. TRBJ1-2 . TRBV9 TGTGCCAGCAGCGTAGCTGTGAACTATGGCTACACCTTC CASSVAVNYGYTF
. TRBJ1-2 . TRBV7-3 TGTGCCAGCAGCTTAACTGGCGGTGCGGAGGGAGTCTACACCTTC CASSLTGGAEGVYTF
. TRBJ1-6 . TRBV30 TGTGCCTGGAGGGCCTCCTATAATTCACCCCTCCACTTT CAWRASYNSPLHF
. TRBJ2-2 . TRBV5-1 TGCGCCAGCAGCTTTGGGGGTTCGAACACCGGGGAGCTGTTTTTT CASSFGGSNTGELFF
. TRBJ2-1 . TRBV27 TGTGCCAGCGTACGTCTGCAGGGCGGCAATGAGCAGTTCTTC CASVRLQGGNEQFF
TRBD2 TRBJ2-2 . TRBV18 TGTGCCAGCTCACCAAGGCGGGAGAAAACCGGGGAGCTGTTTTTT CASSPRREKTGELFF
TRBD2 TRBJ2-7 . TRBV2 TGTGCCAGCACCTTACGGACTAGCGGGAGTTACGAGCAGTACTTC CASTLRTSGSYEQYF